The TCR beta chain described here comes from a study of blood T cell repertoires in COVID-19 (dated by TCRdb to about 2020). The study in broad terms: The collaborator samples originated in the United States, Italy and Spain and spanned the acute and convalescent phases of COVID-19. The prospective study material was composed of cDNA or gDNA derived from T cells, B-cell-depleted T cells, or PBMCs. The dataset comprised deeply sampled blood TCRbeta repertoires from subjects exposed to, actively infected with, or recovered from COVID-19. The repertoires were released in a freely available public database intended as a resource for research on the immune response to SARS-CoV-2. The samples were drawn from two sources: the first 160 participants of the ongoing ImmuneRACE study, and 1,254 subjects contributed by 6 global collaborators. A de-identified subject ID, COVID-19 status, age in years and sex were almost always included in the sample metadata. Where available, HLA class I and class II types were obtained from metadata supplied by the sample provider rather than from assay-based typing. General findings and caveats noted by the study authors: The amount of clinical and demographic metadata varied by source and participant and was provided uncurated.

TCRbeta CDR3 regions were amplified from genomic DNA using the immunoSEQ Assay, a bias-controlled multiplex PCR. The original methods were these. Nucleated cell counts per sample were estimated from amplification of reference gene primers within the assay. To quantify the absolute abundance of each unique TCRbeta CDR3 rearrangement, sequence reads were collapsed and filtered. For each sample, productive Simpson clonality was calculated by taking the square root of Simpson's diversity index across productive rearrangements. TCRdb obtained this table from immuneACCESS and retained in-frame rearrangements with V and J assigned. These tables miss some clones; where compared with another copy, unresolved V genes account for less than half of the shortfall, and the remainder is unexplained. V and J calls and clone size follow that table, whereas D and trimming were derived from the DNA. This sample has roughly 410,000 clones in its table, and 70% to 90% of those were observed once. The ten largest clones add up to 0.95% to 1.5% of the sample.

The germline V end is reduced by 6 bases and the J end by 3 bases; junction bases left unmatched: 6. Measured from the cysteine to the phenylalanine, the CDR3 is 14 residues long. Kept here is only the CDR3 DNA, which spans 42 bases and is read in frame from base 1. The germline V gene yields MNHEY for CDR1 and SVGAGI for CDR2. Remarks on this clone: Its binding antigen is unknown. Base qualities are not recorded, but no much larger clone differs from it by a single base.

The collaborating institutions used their own protocols to collect whole blood in K2EDTA tubes. For TCRbeta analysis, collaborators shipped samples in one of three forms: frozen whole blood, isolated PBMCs, or DNA extracted from either of those sample types. The receptor chain draws on TRBV6-5 and TRBJ1-1; TRBD1 matches 8 bases in the middle. This clonotype was obtained from a man in his forties or fifties with acute or convalescent COVID-19. The sequencing sample was made of peripheral blood. Read as DNA, the sequence is TGTGCCAGCAGCGCCACAGGGGGGGACACTGAAGCTTTCTTT. This is translated as CASSATGGDTEAFF.